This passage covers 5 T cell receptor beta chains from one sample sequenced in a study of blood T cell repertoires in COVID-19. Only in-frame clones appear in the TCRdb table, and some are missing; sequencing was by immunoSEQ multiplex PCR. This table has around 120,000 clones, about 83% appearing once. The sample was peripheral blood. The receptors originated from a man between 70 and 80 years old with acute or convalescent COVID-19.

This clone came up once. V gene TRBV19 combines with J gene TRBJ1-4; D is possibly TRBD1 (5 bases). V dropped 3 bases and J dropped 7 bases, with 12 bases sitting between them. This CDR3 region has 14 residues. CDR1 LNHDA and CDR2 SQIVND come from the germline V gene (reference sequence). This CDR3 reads CASSMPGWVEKLFF. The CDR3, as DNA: TGTGCCAGTAGTATGCCAGGGTGGGTTGAAAAACTGTTTTTT.

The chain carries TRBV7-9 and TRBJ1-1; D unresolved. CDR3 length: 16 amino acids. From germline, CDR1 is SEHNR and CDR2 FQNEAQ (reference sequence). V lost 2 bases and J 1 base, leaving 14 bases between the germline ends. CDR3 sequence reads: CASSLIRGRGNTEAFF. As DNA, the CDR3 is TGTGCCAGCAGCTTAATAAGAGGAAGAGGGAACACTGAAGCTTTCTTT.

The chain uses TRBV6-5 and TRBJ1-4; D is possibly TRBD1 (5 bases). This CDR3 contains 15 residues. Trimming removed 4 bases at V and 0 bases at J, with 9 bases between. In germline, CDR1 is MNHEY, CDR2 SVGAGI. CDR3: CASSFLQATNEKLFF. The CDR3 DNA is TGTGCCAGCAGTTTTTTACAGGCAACTAATGAAAAACTGTTTTTT.

CDR3 bases: TGTGCCAGCAGCTCCGGGACTCATAATTCACCCCTCCACTTT. Its translation is CASSSGTHNSPLHF. The chain recombines TRBV5-7 with TRBJ1-6; D possibly corresponds to TRBD1 (5 bases). TRBV5-7 is marked as an open reading frame, function uncertain. The CDR3 runs 14 residues. Trimming stripped 3 bases from V and 5 bases from J, with 9 bases between.

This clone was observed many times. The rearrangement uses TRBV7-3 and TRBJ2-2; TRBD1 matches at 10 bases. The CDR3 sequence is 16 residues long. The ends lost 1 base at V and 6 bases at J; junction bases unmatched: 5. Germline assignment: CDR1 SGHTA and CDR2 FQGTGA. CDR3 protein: CASSLRTGGGPGELFF. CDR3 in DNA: TGTGCCAGCAGCTTAAGGACAGGGGGAGGACCCGGGGAGCTGTTTTTT.